Shown below are 13 T cell receptor beta chains from a single sample sequenced in a study of shared clonotypes between healthy human individuals. Generated by immunoSEQ multiplex PCR, the TCRdb table keeps only in-frame clones and is missing some. The table has approximately 1.5 million clones, 97% to 99% seen once; the top ten hold around 0.38%. The sequenced material came from naive CD4+ T cells sorted from blood. Subset specified: CD45RA+ positively selected. These TCRs come from a man aged 30-40 years in good health.

DNA for the CDR3: TGTGCCAGCAGCTTAGTTACGGGACAGGGGGCCCACGAGCAGTACTTC. Protein: CASSLVTGQGAHEQYF. The chain joins TRBV5-6 to TRBJ2-7; 12 bases match TRBD1. This CDR3 is built from 16 residues. Trimming removed 2 bases from V and 5 bases from J; junction bases left unmatched: 8. In germline, CDR1 is SGHDT, CDR2 YYEEEE.

This chain links TRBV19 with TRBJ1-2; D call uncertain. Deletions cut 3 bases from V and 3 bases from J, with 14 bases between. The CDR3 totals 15 residues. Germline assignment: CDR1 LNHDA and CDR2 SQIVND (reference sequence). In DNA, the CDR3 is TGTGCCAGTAGTATTAGGCGGGCTTCGGACTATGGCTACACCTTC. This encodes CASSIRRASDYGYTF.

V and J are TRBV5-1 and TRBJ1-2; 9 bases line up with TRBD1. CDR3 length equals 18 residues. Germline values: CDR1 SGHRS, CDR2 YFSETQ. The V segment lost 1 base and the J segment 8 bases; nucleotides outside the gene matches: 18. CDR3 amino acids: CASSLTGTGTPTYGGYTF. CDR3 sequence (DNA): TGCGCCAGCAGCTTGACCGGGACAGGGACTCCTACGTATGGCGGCTACACCTTC.

V usage is TRBV25-1 and J usage is TRBJ1-1; 7 nucleotides agree with TRBD1. The CDR3 extends over 14 amino acids. Losses at the gene ends were 6 bases for V and 4 bases for J; bases not matched to a gene: 8. Germline assignment: CDR1 MGHDK and CDR2 SYGVNS. The CDR3 bases are TGTGCCAGCAGGATGACAGGGCAGGGCACTGAAGCTTTCTTT. It is translated as CASRMTGQGTEAFF.

V usage is TRBV9 and J usage is TRBJ2-1, with unresolved D. Germline V gene lookup returns CDR1 SGDLS and CDR2 YYNGEE. The CDR3 length is 15 residues. V was cut by 3 bases and J by 4 bases, with 14 bases left in between. The CDR3 region is CASSAGPLVYNEQFF. CDR3 sequence (DNA): TGTGCCAGCAGCGCCGGGCCGTTAGTGTACAATGAGCAGTTCTTC.

The V call is TRBV6-4, the J call TRBJ2-3; D remains unclear. Germline CDR1 reads MRHNA; CDR2 reads SNTAGT. The length of the CDR3 is 14 residues. Trimming left V 3 bases short and J 4 bases short, with 11 bases between. The DNA for the CDR3 is TGTGCCAGCAGTGAATACCCTTCTCCAGATACGCAGTATTTT. Its translation: CASSEYPSPDTQYF.

A word on this clone: Distinct nucleotide sequences in the sample also encode this CDR3. The J gene is TRBJ2-5, the V gene TRBV7-6, with no clear D. The V gene's germline CDR1 is SGHVS and CDR2 FNYEAQ. This CDR3 spans 11 amino acids. V shed 2 bases and J shed 3 bases, with 1 base lying between them. CDR3 sequence: CASSLKETQYF. The CDR3 DNA is TGTGCCAGCAGCTTAAAAGAGACCCAGTACTTC.

The chain uses TRBV7-9 and TRBJ2-7; possibly TRBD1 for D (6 bases). Trimming stripped 5 bases from V and 2 bases from J, with 13 bases between. Germline lookup yields CDR1 SEHNR and CDR2 FQNEAQ (reference sequence). The length of the CDR3 is 14 residues. CDR3 DNA sequence: TGTGCCAGCAGCCCACCCGCAGGGGCCTACGAGCAGTACTTC. Amino acid sequence: CASSPPAGAYEQYF.

The rearrangement joins TRBV9 to TRBJ2-7; 8 bases are a match to TRBD1. V shed 0 bases and J 5 bases; nucleotides not matched to a gene: 7. The CDR3 consists of 15 residues. The germline CDR1 and CDR2 sequences are SGDLS and YYNGEE. CDR3 in amino acids: CASSVGTGNPNEQYF. CDR3 nucleotide sequence: TGTGCCAGCAGCGTAGGGACAGGGAATCCCAACGAGCAGTACTTC.

The chain couples TRBV12-5 to TRBJ2-5; 12 nucleotides agree with TRBD1. Germline V gene lookup returns CDR1 LGHNT and CDR2 FRNRAP. V lost 10 bases to trimming and J lost 5 bases; unmatched junction nucleotides: 14. This CDR3 has 16 residues. The CDR3 DNA follows: TGTGCTAAGGTGAGGGACAGGGGGCGCCGGTTTGAGACCCAGTACTTC. Translation gives CAKVRDRGRRFETQYF.

The chain has TRBV5-8 and TRBJ2-7; TRBD1 might be the D (5 bases). The CDR3 runs to 17 residues. Trimming removed 0 bases at V and 2 bases at J, with 18 bases between. Germline values: CDR1 SGHTS, CDR2 YDEGEE. CDR3 in amino acids: CASSLAFFRVDTYEQYF. In DNA form, the CDR3 reads TGTGCCAGCAGCTTGGCCTTCTTCAGGGTCGATACCTACGAGCAGTACTTC.

This clone was seen only once. The chain joins TRBV5-1 to TRBJ2-7; 8 nucleotides line up with TRBD1. CDR1 and CDR2 from the germline V gene are SGHRS and YFSETQ. This CDR3 region has 15 residues. V shed 2 bases, J shed 3 bases, and the junction held 7 bases outside the gene matches. The CDR3 nucleotides read TGCGCCAGCAGCTTCGGGACAGGAGGGAACTACGAGCAGTACTTC. Translated: CASSFGTGGNYEQYF.

The chain is built from TRBV5-4 and TRBJ1-1; D is unclear. Trimming removed 1 base at V and 5 bases at J, with 12 bases between. Germline V gene lookup returns CDR1 SGHNT and CDR2 YYREEE (reference sequence). The CDR3 extends over 14 amino acids. The CDR3 bases are TGTGCCAGCAGCTTGAGGGAGGGTCGGACTGAAGCTTTCTTT. This encodes CASSLREGRTEAFF.